This entry lists 9 T cell receptor beta chains sequenced from one sample in a study of pediatric ulcerative colitis. The assay was immunoSEQ multiplex PCR, and TCRdb's table has in-frame clones only and misses some. The data hold around 36,000 clones, with about 81% observed a single time. One to two pinch biopsies were taken from the rectum during colonoscopy. The sequencing sample was made of gut tissue. These TCRs come from a boy aged 5 to 17 with mild ulcerative colitis.

This sequence joins TRBV5-4 and TRBJ2-2; TRBD1 matches 7 bases. V shed 0 bases, J shed 4 bases, and the junction held 6 bases outside the gene matches. Germline CDR1 reads SGHNT; CDR2 reads YYREEE (reference sequence). The CDR3 length is 16 residues. CDR3 sequence (DNA): TGTGCCAGCAGCTTGGGACAGGGTCGTTTCACCGGGGAGCTGTTTTTT. Protein: CASSLGQGRFTGELFF.

The chain combines TRBV30 with TRBJ2-7; D is uncertain. V lost 3 bases, J lost 6 bases, and 12 bases lay in between. There are 12 residues in the CDR3. Germline CDR1 GTSNPN, CDR2 SVGIG (reference sequence). CDR3 nucleotide sequence: TGTGCCTGGAGCAGCTTCCCAGGCGAGCAGTACTTC. It codes for CAWSSFPGEQYF.

The gene calls are TRBV7-2 and TRBJ2-5; D gene uncertain. Per germline, CDR1 SGHTA and CDR2 FQGNSA. V was pared by 1 base and J by 1 base, with 7 bases between. CDR3 length equals 14 residues. This CDR3 is CASSLVSFQETQYF. For the CDR3, the DNA is TGTGCCAGCAGCTTAGTAAGCTTCCAAGAGACCCAGTACTTC.

The chain is built from TRBV5-5 and TRBJ1-2, with a possible D match to TRBD1 (5 bases). CDR3 length equals 17 residues. CDR1 and CDR2 (germline): SGHKS, YYEKEE (reference sequence). Trimming removed 3 bases at V and 2 bases at J, with 20 bases between. The CDR3 region has the DNA TGTGCCAGCAGCTGGCGAGGCGCGTGGCGGGACAACTATGGCTACACCTTC. Protein sequence: CASSWRGAWRDNYGYTF.

V is TRBV7-2 and J is TRBJ1-4; 7 bases map to TRBD1. The CDR3 runs to 17 residues. The germline V gene encodes CDR1 SGHTA and CDR2 FQGNSA. V dropped 1 base and J dropped 5; count of bases not matched to a gene: 10. Here the CDR3 DNA reads TGTGCCAGCAGCTTAGAACCTGACAGGGTCGGAAATGAAAAACTGTTTTTT. Its translation: CASSLEPDRVGNEKLFF.

The rearrangement uses TRBV30 and TRBJ2-1; D might be TRBD1 or TRBD2, each matching 6 bases. This CDR3 spans 16 amino acids. Looked up from germline, CDR1 is GTSNPN and CDR2 is SVGIG (reference sequence). V was cut by 0 bases and J by 5 bases, with 17 bases left in between. The CDR3 sequence: CAWSVLGRGRNNEQFF. The DNA of the CDR3 is TGTGCCTGGAGTGTACTGGGCCGGGGGCGAAACAATGAGCAGTTCTTC.

This chain joins TRBV30 and TRBJ2-3; TRBD2 aligns across 9 bases. The CDR3 length is 15 residues. CDR1 and CDR2 from the germline V gene are GTSNPN and SVGIG (reference sequence). Losses at the gene ends were 2 bases for V and 1 base for J; bases not matched to a gene: 4. DNA for the CDR3: TGTGCCTGGAGTTTCGGCGGGGGGGGCACAGATACGCAGTATTTT. Residues: CAWSFGGGGTDTQYF. The whole variable domain, filled in from reference TRBV30 and TRBJ2-3, reads SQTIHQWPATLVQPVGSPLSLECTVEGTSNPNLYWYRQAAGRGLQLLFYSVGIGQISSEVPQNLSASRPQDRQFILSSKKLLLSDSGFYLCAWSFGGGGTDTQYFGPGTRLTVL.

The chain employs TRBV27 and TRBJ2-7; 15 nucleotides agree with TRBD2. J was trimmed by 5 bases and V by 4 bases; bases with no gene match: 12. CDR1 MNHEY and CDR2 SMNVEV come from the germline V gene (reference sequence). The CDR3 has 18 amino acids. CDR3 sequence reads: CASSSLGLAGGTLHEQYF. The CDR3 nucleotides are TGTGCCAGCAGTTCGTTGGGACTAGCGGGGGGAACACTCCACGAGCAGTACTTC.

The V call is TRBV5-1, the J call TRBJ1-6; D gene uncertain. The CDR3 runs to 18 residues. V gave up 0 bases and J gave up 9 bases, with 22 bases separating them. The germline V gene encodes CDR1 SGHRS and CDR2 YFSETQ. CDR3 sequence: CASSLVSPDLLQRSPLHF. The CDR3 DNA is TGCGCCAGCAGCTTGGTATCCCCGGACCTCCTACAGCGTTCACCCCTCCACTTT.